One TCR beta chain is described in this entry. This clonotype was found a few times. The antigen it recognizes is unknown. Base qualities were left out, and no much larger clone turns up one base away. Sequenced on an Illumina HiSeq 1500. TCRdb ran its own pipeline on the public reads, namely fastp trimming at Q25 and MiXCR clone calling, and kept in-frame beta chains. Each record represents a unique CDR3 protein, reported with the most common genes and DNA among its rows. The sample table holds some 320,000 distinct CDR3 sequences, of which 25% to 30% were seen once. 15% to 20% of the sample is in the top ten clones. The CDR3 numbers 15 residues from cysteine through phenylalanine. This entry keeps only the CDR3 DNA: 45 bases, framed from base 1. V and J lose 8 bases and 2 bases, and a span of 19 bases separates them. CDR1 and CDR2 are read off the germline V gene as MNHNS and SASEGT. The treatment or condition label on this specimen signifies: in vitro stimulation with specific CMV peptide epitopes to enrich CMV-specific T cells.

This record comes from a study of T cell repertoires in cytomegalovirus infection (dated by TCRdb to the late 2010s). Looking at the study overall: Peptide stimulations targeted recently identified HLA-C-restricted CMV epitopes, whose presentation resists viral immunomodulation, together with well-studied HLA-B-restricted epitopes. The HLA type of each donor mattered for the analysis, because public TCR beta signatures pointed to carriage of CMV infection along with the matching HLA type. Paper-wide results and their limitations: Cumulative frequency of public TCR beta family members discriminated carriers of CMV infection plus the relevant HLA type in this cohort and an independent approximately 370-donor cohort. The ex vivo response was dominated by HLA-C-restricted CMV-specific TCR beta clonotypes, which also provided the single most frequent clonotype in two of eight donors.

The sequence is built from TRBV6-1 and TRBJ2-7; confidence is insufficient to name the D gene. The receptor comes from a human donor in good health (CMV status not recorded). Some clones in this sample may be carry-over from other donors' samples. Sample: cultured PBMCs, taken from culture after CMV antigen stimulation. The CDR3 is CASGSERARTYEQYF. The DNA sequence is TGTGCCAGCGGGTCGGAGCGAGCTAGGACCTACGAGCAGTACTTC.